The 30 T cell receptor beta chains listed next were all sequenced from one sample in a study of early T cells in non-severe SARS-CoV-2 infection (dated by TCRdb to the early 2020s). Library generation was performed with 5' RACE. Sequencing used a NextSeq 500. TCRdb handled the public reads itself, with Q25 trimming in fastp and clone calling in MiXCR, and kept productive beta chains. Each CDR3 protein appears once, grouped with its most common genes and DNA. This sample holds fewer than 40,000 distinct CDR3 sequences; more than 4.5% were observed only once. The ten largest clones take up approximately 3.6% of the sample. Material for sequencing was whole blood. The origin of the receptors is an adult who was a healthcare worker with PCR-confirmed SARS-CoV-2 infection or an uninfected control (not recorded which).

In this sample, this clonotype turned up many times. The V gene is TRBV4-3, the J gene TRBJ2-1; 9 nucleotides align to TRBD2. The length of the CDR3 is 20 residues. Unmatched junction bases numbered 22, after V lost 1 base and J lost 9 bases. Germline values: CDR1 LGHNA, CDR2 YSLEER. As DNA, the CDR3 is TGCGCCAGCAGCCAAGCGACAGCCTATGTAGCGGGAGAGAACCGTGGTGAGCAGTTCTTC. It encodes CASSQATAYVAGENRGEQFF.

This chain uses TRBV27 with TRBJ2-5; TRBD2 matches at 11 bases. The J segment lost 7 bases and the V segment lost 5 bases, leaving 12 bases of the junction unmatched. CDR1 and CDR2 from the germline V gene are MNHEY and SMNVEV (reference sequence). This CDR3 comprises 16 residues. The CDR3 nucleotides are TGTGCCAGCAGTACGTTACTAGCGGGGGATTTGCGGACCCAGTACTTC. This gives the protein CASSTLLAGDLRTQYF.

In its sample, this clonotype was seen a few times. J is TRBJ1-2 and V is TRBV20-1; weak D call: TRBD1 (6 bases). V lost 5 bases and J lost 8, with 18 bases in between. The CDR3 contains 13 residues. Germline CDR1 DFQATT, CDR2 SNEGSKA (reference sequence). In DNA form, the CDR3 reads TGCAGTGCTGCAAGACCTGGGACAATCGGCTACACCTTC. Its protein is CSAARPGTIGYTF.

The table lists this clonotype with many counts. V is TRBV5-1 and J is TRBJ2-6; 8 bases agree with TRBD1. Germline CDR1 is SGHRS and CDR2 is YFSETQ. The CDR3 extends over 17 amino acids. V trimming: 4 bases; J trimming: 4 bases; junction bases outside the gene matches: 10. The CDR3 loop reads CASSPNPTGEGANVLTF. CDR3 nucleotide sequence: TGCGCCAGCAGCCCGAATCCGACAGGGGAAGGGGCCAACGTCCTGACTTTC.

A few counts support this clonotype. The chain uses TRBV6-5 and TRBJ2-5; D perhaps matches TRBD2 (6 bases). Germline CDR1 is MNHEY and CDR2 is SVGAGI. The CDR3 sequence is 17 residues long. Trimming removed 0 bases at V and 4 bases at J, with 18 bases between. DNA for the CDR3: TGTGCCAGCAGTTACTCGCCCCGGCCTAGACTAGTAGAGACCCAGTACTTC. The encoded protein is CASSYSPRPRLVETQYF.

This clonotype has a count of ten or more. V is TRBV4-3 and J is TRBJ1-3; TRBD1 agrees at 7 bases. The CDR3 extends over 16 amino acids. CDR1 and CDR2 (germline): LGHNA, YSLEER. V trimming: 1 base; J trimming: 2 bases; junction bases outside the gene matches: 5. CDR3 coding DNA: TGCGCCAGCAGCCAAGGCGGGACAGAAGCTGGAAACACCATATATTTT. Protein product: CASSQGGTEAGNTIYF.

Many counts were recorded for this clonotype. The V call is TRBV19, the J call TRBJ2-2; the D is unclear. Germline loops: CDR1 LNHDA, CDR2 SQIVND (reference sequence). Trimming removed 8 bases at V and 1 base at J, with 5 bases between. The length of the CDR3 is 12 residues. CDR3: CASDGNTGELFF. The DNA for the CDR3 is TGTGCCAGTGACGGGAACACCGGGGAGCTGTTTTTT.

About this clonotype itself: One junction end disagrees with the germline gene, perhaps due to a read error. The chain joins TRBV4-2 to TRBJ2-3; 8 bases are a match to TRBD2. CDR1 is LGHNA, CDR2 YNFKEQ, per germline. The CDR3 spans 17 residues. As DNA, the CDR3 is TGTGCCAGCAGCCCAAACCCAGCGGGAGACCCTCCAGATGCGCAGTATTTT. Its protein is CASSPNPAGDPPDAQYF.

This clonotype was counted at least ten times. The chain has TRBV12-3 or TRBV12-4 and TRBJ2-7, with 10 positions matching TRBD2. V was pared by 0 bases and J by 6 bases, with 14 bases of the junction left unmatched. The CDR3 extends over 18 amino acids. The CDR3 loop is CASSLARYSGRPGGEQYF. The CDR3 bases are TGTGCCAGCAGTTTAGCGCGATATAGCGGGAGGCCCGGAGGCGAGCAGTACTTC.

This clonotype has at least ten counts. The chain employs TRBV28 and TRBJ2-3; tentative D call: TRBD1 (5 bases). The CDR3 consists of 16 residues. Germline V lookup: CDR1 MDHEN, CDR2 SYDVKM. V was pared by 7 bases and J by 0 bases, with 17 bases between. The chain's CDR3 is CASKPYKGASTDTQYF. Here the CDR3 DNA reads TGTGCCAGCAAGCCGTACAAAGGGGCTAGCACAGATACGCAGTATTTT.

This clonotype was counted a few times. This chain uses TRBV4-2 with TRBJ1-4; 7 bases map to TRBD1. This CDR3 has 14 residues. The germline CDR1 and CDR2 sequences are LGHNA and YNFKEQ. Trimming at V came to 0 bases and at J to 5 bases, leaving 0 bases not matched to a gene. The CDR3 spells CASSQDRGNEKLFF. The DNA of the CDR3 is TGTGCCAGCAGCCAAGACAGGGGGAATGAAAAACTGTTTTTT.

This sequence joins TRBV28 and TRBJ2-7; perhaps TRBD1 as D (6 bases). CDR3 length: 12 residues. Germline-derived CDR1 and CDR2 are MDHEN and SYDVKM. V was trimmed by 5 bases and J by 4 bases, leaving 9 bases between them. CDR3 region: CASSVGTYEQYF. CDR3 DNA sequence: TGTGCCAGCAGTGTAGGGACATACGAGCAGTACTTC.

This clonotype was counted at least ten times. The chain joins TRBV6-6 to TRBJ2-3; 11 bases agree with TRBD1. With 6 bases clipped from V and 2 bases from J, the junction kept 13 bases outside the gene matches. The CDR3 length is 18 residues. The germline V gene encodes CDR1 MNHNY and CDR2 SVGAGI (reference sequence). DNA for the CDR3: TGTGCCAGCAGCCGGACAGGGGGCCGGGGTATAATCACAGATACGCAGTATTTT. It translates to CASSRTGGRGIITDTQYF.

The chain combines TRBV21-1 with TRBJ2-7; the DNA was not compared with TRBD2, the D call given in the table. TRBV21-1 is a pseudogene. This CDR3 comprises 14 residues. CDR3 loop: CASSKNGPDYEQYF. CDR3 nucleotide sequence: TGTGCCAGCAGCAAAAACGGGCCTGACTACGAGCAGTACTTC.

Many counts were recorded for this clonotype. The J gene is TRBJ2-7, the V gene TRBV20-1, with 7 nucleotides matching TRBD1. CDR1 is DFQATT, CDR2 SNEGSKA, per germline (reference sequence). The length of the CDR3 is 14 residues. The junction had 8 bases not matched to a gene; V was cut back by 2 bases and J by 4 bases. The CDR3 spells CSARTTGEAYEQYF. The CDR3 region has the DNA TGCAGTGCTAGAACCACAGGGGAAGCATACGAGCAGTACTTC.

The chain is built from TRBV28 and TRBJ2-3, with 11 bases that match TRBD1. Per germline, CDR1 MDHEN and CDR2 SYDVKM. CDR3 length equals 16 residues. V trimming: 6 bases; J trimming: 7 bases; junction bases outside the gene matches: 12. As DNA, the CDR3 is TGTGCCAGCAGCAGCCGGGGACAGGGGGGTAGGAATACGCAGTATTTT. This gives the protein CASSSRGQGGRNTQYF.

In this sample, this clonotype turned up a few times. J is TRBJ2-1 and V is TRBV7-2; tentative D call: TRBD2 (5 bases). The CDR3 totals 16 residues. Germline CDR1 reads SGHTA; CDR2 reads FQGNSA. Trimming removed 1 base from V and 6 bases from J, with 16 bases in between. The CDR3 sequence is CASSLGLSVTPNEQFF. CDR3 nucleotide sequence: TGTGCCAGCAGCTTAGGACTAAGCGTAACCCCCAATGAGCAGTTCTTC.

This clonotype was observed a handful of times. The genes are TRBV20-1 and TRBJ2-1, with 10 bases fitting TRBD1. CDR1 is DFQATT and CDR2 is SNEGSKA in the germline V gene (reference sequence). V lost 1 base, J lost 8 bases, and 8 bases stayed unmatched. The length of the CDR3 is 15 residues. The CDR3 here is CSARGQGAGMDEQFF. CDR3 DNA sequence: TGCAGTGCTAGAGGACAGGGGGCGGGTATGGATGAGCAGTTCTTC.

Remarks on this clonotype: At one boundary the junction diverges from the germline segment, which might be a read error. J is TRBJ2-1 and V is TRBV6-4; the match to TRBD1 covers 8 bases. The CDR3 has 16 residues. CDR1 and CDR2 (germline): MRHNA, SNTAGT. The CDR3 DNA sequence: TGTGCTAGCAGTGACTCTACAGGGGGCTCCTACAATGAGCAGTTCTTC. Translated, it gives CASSDSTGGSYNEQFF.

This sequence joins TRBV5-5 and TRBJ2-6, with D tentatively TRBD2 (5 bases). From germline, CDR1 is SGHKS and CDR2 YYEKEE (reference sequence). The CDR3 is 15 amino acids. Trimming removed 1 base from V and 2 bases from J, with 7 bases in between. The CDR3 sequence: CASSLFGAGANVLTF. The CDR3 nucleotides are TGTGCCAGCAGCTTGTTCGGGGCTGGGGCCAACGTCCTGACTTTC.

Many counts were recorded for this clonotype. The CDR3 protein is CASSFPQTASGNTIYF. CDR3 DNA sequence: TGTGCCAGCAGTTTTCCTCAGACAGCCTCTGGAAACACCATATATTTT. The chain joins TRBV28 to TRBJ1-3; D might be TRBD1 (5 bases). V was cut by 3 bases and J by 0 bases, with 12 bases left in between. Germline CDR1 and CDR2: MDHEN and SYDVKM. The CDR3 covers 16 residues.

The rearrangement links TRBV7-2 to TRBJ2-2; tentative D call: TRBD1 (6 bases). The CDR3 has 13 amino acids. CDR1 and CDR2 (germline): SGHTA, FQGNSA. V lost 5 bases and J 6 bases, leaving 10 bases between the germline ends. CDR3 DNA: TGTGCCAGCAGCCCCAGACAGGCCGGGGAGCTGTTTTTT. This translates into CASSPRQAGELFF.

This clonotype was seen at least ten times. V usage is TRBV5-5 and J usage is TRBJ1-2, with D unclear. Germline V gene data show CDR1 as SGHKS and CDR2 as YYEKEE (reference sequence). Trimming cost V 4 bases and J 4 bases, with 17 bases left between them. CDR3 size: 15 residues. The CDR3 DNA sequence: TGTGCCAGCAGCCCCTCTTTGAGGACCACCTATGGCTACACCTTC. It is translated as CASSPSLRTTYGYTF.

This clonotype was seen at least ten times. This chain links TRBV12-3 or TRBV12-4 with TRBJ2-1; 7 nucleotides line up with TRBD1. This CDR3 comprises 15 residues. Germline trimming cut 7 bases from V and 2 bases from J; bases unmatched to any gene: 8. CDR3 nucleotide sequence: TGTGCCAGCACCATCGACAGGGCCCCCTACAATGAGCAGTTCTTC. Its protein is CASTIDRAPYNEQFF.

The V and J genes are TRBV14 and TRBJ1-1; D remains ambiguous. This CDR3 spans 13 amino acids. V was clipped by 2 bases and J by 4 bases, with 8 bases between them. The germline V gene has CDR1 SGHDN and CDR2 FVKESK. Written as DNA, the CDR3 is TGTGCCAGCAGCCAAACCAGAACCACTGAAGCTTTCTTT. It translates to CASSQTRTTEAFF.

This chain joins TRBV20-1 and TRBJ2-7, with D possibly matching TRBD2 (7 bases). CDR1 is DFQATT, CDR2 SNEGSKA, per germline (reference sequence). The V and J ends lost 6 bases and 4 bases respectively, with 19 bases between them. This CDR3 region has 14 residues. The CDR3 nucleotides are TGCAGTGCGCACACGGGGGGCCCAACATACGAGCAGTACTTC. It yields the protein CSAHTGGPTYEQYF.

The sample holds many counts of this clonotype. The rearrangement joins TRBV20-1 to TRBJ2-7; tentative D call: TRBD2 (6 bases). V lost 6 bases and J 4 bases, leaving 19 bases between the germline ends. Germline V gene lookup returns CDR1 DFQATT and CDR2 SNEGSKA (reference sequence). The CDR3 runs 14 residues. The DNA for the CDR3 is TGCAGTGCCACCCCCCGGGACTTCTCATACGAGCAGTACTTC. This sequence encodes CSATPRDFSYEQYF.

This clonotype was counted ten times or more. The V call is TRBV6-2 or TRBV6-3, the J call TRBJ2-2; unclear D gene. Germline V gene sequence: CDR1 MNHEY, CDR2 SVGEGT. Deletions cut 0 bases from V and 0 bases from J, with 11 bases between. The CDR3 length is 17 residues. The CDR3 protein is CASSYSIFSPNTGELFF. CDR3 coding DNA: TGTGCCAGCAGTTACTCGATTTTTAGTCCGAACACCGGGGAGCTGTTTTTT.

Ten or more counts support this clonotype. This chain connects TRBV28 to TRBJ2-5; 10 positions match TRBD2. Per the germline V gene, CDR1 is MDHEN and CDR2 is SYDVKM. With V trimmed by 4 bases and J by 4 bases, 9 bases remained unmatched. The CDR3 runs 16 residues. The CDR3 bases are TGTGCCAGCAGTTCCTCGGCTAGCGGGAGTCGAGAGACCCAGTACTTC. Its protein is CASSSSASGSRETQYF.

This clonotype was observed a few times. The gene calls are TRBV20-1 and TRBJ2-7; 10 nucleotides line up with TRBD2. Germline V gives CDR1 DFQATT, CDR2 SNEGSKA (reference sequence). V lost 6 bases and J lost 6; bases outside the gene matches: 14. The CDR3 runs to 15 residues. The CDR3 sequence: CSAIVTSGIVSEQYF. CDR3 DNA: TGCAGTGCCATAGTAACTAGCGGGATAGTCTCCGAGCAGTACTTC.